This TCR beta chain was sequenced during a study of identical twins. TCRdb reprocessed the 5' RACE reads via MiXCR and lists one record per CDR3 protein. The sample includes approximately 210,000 distinct CDR3 sequences, over 5% of them seen just once. V was trimmed by 0 bases and J by 5 bases, leaving 15 bases between them. Germline CDR1 SGDLS, CDR2 YYNGEE. The CDR3 length is 15 residues. This sample also belongs to another study, concerning T cells expressing NK-cell markers.

This chain links TRBV9 with TRBJ2-7; D remains ambiguous. The source is a woman aged 18-35 years in good health. The specimen was CD8+ T cells sorted from blood. CDR3 sequence reads: CASSVGGRTLDEQYF. In nucleotides, the CDR3 is TGTGCCAGCAGCGTAGGAGGTAGGACCCTTGACGAGCAGTACTTC.